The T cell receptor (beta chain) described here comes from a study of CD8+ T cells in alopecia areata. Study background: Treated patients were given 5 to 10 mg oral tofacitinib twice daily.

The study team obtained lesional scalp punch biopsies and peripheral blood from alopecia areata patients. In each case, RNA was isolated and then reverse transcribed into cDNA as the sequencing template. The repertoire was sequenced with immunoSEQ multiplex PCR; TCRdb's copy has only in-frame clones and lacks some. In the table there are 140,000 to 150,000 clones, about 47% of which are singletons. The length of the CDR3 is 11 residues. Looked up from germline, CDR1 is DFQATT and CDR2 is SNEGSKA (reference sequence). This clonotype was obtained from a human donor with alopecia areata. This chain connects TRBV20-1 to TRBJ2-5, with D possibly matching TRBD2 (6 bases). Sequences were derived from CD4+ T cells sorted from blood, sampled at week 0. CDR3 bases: TGCAGCGGAGACGGAGGGGAGACCCAGTACTTC. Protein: CSGDGGETQYF.